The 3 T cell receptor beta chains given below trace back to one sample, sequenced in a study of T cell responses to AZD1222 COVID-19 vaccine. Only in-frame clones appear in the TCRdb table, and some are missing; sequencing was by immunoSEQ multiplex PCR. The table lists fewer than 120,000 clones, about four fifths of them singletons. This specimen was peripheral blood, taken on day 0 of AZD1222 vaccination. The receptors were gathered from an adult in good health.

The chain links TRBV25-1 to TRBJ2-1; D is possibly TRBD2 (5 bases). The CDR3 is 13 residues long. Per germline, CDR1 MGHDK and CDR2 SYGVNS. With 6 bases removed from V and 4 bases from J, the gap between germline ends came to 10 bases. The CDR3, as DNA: TGTGCCAGCAGCCCACTAGTGTACAATGAGCAGTTCTTC. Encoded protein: CASSPLVYNEQFF.

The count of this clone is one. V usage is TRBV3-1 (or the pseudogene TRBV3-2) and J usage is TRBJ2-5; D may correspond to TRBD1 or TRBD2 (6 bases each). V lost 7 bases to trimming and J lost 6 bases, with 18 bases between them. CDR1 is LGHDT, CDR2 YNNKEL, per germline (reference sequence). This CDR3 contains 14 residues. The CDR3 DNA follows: TGTGCCAGCACCTTCGTGGGGGGCCCAAAGACCCAGTACTTC. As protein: CASTFVGGPKTQYF.

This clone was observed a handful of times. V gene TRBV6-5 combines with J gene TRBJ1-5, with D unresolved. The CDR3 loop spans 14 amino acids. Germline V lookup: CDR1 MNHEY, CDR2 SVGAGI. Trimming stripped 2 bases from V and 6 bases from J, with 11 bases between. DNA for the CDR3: TGTGCCAGCAGTTACGCGAGTGAGGGTCAGCCCCAGCATTTT. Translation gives CASSYASEGQPQHF.